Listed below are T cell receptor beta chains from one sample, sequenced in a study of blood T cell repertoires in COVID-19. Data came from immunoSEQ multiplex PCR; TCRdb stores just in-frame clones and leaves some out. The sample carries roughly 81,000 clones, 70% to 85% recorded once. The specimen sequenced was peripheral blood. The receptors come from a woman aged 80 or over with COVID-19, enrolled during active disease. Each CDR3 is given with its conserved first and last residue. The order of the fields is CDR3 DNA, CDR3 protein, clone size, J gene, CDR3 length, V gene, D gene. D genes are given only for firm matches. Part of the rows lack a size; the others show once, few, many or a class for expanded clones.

CDR3 DNA: TGTGCCAGCAAGATACAGGGGTACACTGAAGCTTTCTTT
CDR3 protein: CASKIQGYTEAFF
clone size: .
J gene: TRBJ1-1
CDR3 length: 13
V gene: TRBV6-5
D gene: TRBD1

CDR3 DNA: TGTGCCAGCAGTACCAACTCGCAGGGAAAACTGTTTTTT
CDR3 protein: CASSTNSQGKLFF
clone size: .
J gene: TRBJ1-4
CDR3 length: 13
V gene: TRBV27
D gene: .

CDR3 DNA: TGTGCCAGCAGTTACTCCCCCAACTCTGGAAACACCATATATTTT
CDR3 protein: CASSYSPNSGNTIYF
clone size: .
J gene: TRBJ1-3
CDR3 length: 15
V gene: TRBV6-6
D gene: .

CDR3 DNA: TGCGCCAGCAGCTTTGGTCAGGGCATTGAAAAACTGTTTTTT
CDR3 protein: CASSFGQGIEKLFF
clone size: .
J gene: TRBJ1-4
CDR3 length: 14
V gene: TRBV5-1
D gene: .

CDR3 DNA: TGTGCCAGCAGCTACAATAGGGGAGGGTATGAGCAGTTCTTC
CDR3 protein: CASSYNRGGYEQFF
clone size: .
J gene: TRBJ2-1
CDR3 length: 14
V gene: TRBV11-1
D gene: TRBD2

CDR3 DNA: TGTGCCTGGAGATTCGCGGAGAACACTGAAGCTTTCTTT
CDR3 protein: CAWRFAENTEAFF
clone size: .
J gene: TRBJ1-1
CDR3 length: 13
V gene: TRBV30
D gene: .

CDR3 DNA: TGTGCCAGCAGGTTGGGGGGGACACAAGGAACCTATGGCTACACCTTC
CDR3 protein: CASRLGGTQGTYGYTF
clone size: .
J gene: TRBJ1-2
CDR3 length: 16
V gene: TRBV5-4
D gene: .

CDR3 DNA: TGTGCCAGCAGCTTAGATCGGGGATCCTACGAGCAGTACTTC
CDR3 protein: CASSLDRGSYEQYF
clone size: .
J gene: TRBJ2-7
CDR3 length: 14
V gene: TRBV7-2
D gene: .

CDR3 DNA: TGTGCCAGCTCACCACCGAGTTCGTATGGCTACGAGCAGTACTTC
CDR3 protein: CASSPPSSYGYEQYF
clone size: .
J gene: TRBJ2-7
CDR3 length: 15
V gene: TRBV18
D gene: .

CDR3 DNA: TGTGCCAGCAGCGTAGGTAGCGGGCTATGGGATGAGCAGTTCTTC
CDR3 protein: CASSVGSGLWDEQFF
clone size: .
J gene: TRBJ2-1
CDR3 length: 15
V gene: TRBV9
D gene: TRBD2

CDR3 DNA: TGTGCCAGCAGCTCCAGCGGGAGAGGCGAGCAGTACTTC
CDR3 protein: CASSSSGRGEQYF
clone size: .
J gene: TRBJ2-7
CDR3 length: 13
V gene: TRBV3-1/TRBV3-2
D gene: TRBD2

CDR3 DNA: TGTGCCAGCAGTGAGCAGGGGGAGCTTGAAGCTTTCTTT
CDR3 protein: CASSEQGELEAFF
clone size: .
J gene: TRBJ1-1
CDR3 length: 13
V gene: TRBV2
D gene: TRBD1

CDR3 DNA: TGCGCCAGCAGCAGCCAGGGGGACACTGAAGCTTTCTTT
CDR3 protein: CASSSQGDTEAFF
clone size: .
J gene: TRBJ1-1
CDR3 length: 13
V gene: TRBV10-2
D gene: TRBD1

CDR3 DNA: TGTGCCAGCAGTTTGCCGGACAGGGGTGCCTATGGCTACACCTTC
CDR3 protein: CASSLPDRGAYGYTF
clone size: .
J gene: TRBJ1-2
CDR3 length: 15
V gene: TRBV28
D gene: TRBD1

CDR3 DNA: TGTGCCACCAGTGATTCTCCCCCGAACACTGAAGCTTTCTTT
CDR3 protein: CATSDSPPNTEAFF
clone size: .
J gene: TRBJ1-1
CDR3 length: 14
V gene: TRBV24-1
D gene: .

CDR3 DNA: TGTGCCAGCTCAGGTTGGGACACACCGAACACTGAAGCTTTCTTT
CDR3 protein: CASSGWDTPNTEAFF
clone size: .
J gene: TRBJ1-1
CDR3 length: 15
V gene: TRBV18
D gene: .

CDR3 DNA: TGTGCCAGCAGTAAGGGACAGGGGGCGCGGAACACTGAAGCTTTCTTT
CDR3 protein: CASSKGQGARNTEAFF
clone size: .
J gene: TRBJ1-1
CDR3 length: 16
V gene: TRBV6-2/TRBV6-3
D gene: TRBD1

CDR3 DNA: TGTGCCAGCAGCCGACCGGAGACAGGCTACGAGCAGTACTTC
CDR3 protein: CASSRPETGYEQYF
clone size: .
J gene: TRBJ2-7
CDR3 length: 14
V gene: TRBV7-9
D gene: .

CDR3 DNA: TGTGCCACCAGCAGGGACAGTGCTAACTATGGCTACACCTTC
CDR3 protein: CATSRDSANYGYTF
clone size: .
J gene: TRBJ1-2
CDR3 length: 14
V gene: TRBV15
D gene: .

CDR3 DNA: TGTGCCAGCAGTTACTCGGGGGCGCGAGGCGGGGAGCTGTTTTTT
CDR3 protein: CASSYSGARGGELFF
clone size: .
J gene: TRBJ2-2
CDR3 length: 15
V gene: TRBV6-5
D gene: .

CDR3 DNA: TGTGCCAGCAGGCGGACAGATGTGAGCAATCAGCCCCAGCATTTT
CDR3 protein: CASRRTDVSNQPQHF
clone size: .
J gene: TRBJ1-5
CDR3 length: 15
V gene: TRBV28
D gene: .

CDR3 DNA: TGTGCCAGCAGTTACGGCGGTAGCGGCTCCTACAATGAGCAGTTCTTC
CDR3 protein: CASSYGGSGSYNEQFF
clone size: .
J gene: TRBJ2-1
CDR3 length: 16
V gene: TRBV6-5
D gene: .

CDR3 DNA: TGCAGTGCTAGTCCCGGACTAGCGGCCCCCTACGAGCAGTACTTC
CDR3 protein: CSASPGLAAPYEQYF
clone size: .
J gene: TRBJ2-7
CDR3 length: 15
V gene: TRBV20-1
D gene: TRBD2

CDR3 DNA: TGTGCCAGCAGCCAAGATACAGACGATCATCTTACGCAGTATTTT
CDR3 protein: CASSQDTDDHLTQYF
clone size: .
J gene: TRBJ2-3
CDR3 length: 15
V gene: TRBV3-1/TRBV3-2
D gene: .

CDR3 DNA: TGCGCCAGCAGCTTGGCCCCAGCGGGGGCATTCTACAATGAGCAGTTCTTC
CDR3 protein: CASSLAPAGAFYNEQFF
clone size: .
J gene: TRBJ2-1
CDR3 length: 17
V gene: TRBV5-1
D gene: TRBD2

CDR3 DNA: TGTGCCAGCTCACCAGGGGCAGGGTTGGGGACTGAAGCTTTCTTT
CDR3 protein: CASSPGAGLGTEAFF
clone size: .
J gene: TRBJ1-1
CDR3 length: 15
V gene: TRBV18
D gene: .

CDR3 DNA: TGTGCCAGTAGTCAAAATTCACCCCTCCACTTT
CDR3 protein: CASSQNSPLHF
clone size: few
J gene: TRBJ1-6
CDR3 length: 11
V gene: TRBV19
D gene: .

CDR3 DNA: TGTGCCAGCAGTTTTCGGGACCCCCGGGGGAACGAGCAGTACTTC
CDR3 protein: CASSFRDPRGNEQYF
clone size: .
J gene: TRBJ2-7
CDR3 length: 15
V gene: TRBV6-2/TRBV6-3
D gene: .

CDR3 DNA: TGTGCCAGCAGTCGAGGGACTAGCGGAGCGATAAATGAGCAGTTCTTC
CDR3 protein: CASSRGTSGAINEQFF
clone size: .
J gene: TRBJ2-1
CDR3 length: 16
V gene: TRBV28
D gene: TRBD2

CDR3 DNA: TGTGCCAGCAGCTCTGGGACAGTCGGTCAGCCCCAGCATTTT
CDR3 protein: CASSSGTVGQPQHF
clone size: .
J gene: TRBJ1-5
CDR3 length: 14
V gene: TRBV5-5
D gene: TRBD1